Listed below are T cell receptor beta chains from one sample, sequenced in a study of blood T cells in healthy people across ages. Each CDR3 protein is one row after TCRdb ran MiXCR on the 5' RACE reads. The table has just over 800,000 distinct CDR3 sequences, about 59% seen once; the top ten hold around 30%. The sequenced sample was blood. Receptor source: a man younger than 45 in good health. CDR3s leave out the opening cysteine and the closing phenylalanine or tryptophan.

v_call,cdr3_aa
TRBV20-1,SARGTTPYEQY
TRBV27,ASMLGLTQY
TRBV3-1,ASSPTGLGTDTQY
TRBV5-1,ASSFIAGALLSGDTQY
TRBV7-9,ASSWVGLGETQY
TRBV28,VTRDENIQY
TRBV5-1,ASSLSRSNEQF
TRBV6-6,AIASRRTNTEAF
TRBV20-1,SAPPSGGDSNEQF
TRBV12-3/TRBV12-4,ASTYRISYEQY
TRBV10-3,AIREDRAPHDEQY
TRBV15,ATSRGKGDQPQH
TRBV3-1,ASNQEVEGERY
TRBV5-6,ASSLGYGELF
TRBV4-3,ASSQYGQGATDTQY
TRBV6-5,ASRSHRDRGLDGYT
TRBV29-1,SVLRSGTNLYEQY
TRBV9,ASSVNTGEQY
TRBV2,ASEGTRAPADTQY
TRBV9,ASSEGWDRPYQETQY
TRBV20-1,SASLGTGVPNEQF
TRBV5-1,ASSSRGSGATYEQY
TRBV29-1,SGGHTETQY